This T cell receptor beta chain came from a study of blood T cell repertoires in COVID-19 (dated by TCRdb to the early 2020s). Background on the whole study: The collaborator samples originated in the United States, Italy and Spain and spanned the acute and convalescent phases of COVID-19. Where available, HLA class I and class II types were obtained from metadata supplied by the sample provider rather than from assay-based typing. A freely available public database, intended as a resource for researchers studying the immune response to SARS-CoV-2, is where the repertoires were released. The material from the prospective study consisted of cDNA or gDNA derived from T cells, B-cell-depleted T cells, or PBMCs. The samples were drawn from two sources: the first 160 participants of the ongoing ImmuneRACE study, and 1,254 subjects contributed by 6 global collaborators. Nearly every sample came with metadata listing a de-identified subject ID, COVID-19 status, age in years and sex. Subjects who had been exposed to COVID-19, were actively infected with it, or had recovered from it provided the deeply sampled blood TCRbeta repertoires that made up the dataset.

What the study reported, not specific to this receptor: How much clinical and demographic metadata was included differed by source and by participant, and the metadata was provided uncurated.

The count of this clone is one. This receptor's antigen is unknown. No clone much larger than this one lies a single base away; base qualities are absent. Whole blood was collected in K2EDTA tubes by collaborating institutions according to the institutions' own protocols. For TCRbeta analysis, collaborator samples were shipped as frozen whole blood, as isolated PBMCs, or as DNA extracted from either sample type. The germline V gene yields ENHRY for CDR1 and SYGVKD for CDR2. Ends trimmed: V by 6 bases, J by 5 bases; bases unmatched to a gene: 8. From the cysteine through the phenylalanine, the CDR3 covers 16 amino acids. Solely the CDR3 DNA is kept, with 48 bases framed from the first base. TCRbeta CDR3 regions were amplified from genomic DNA by means of the immunoSEQ Assay, a bias-controlled multiplex PCR. Turning to the authors' computational methods: Within the assay, amplification of reference gene primers was used to estimate how many nucleated cells each sample contained. Sequence reads were collapsed and filtered to measure the absolute abundance of every unique TCRbeta CDR3 rearrangement. For each sample, productive Simpson clonality was calculated by taking the square root of Simpson's diversity index across productive rearrangements. Here the immuneACCESS table is served through TCRdb, limited to in-frame sequences with V and J called. Missing clones are a known gap in these copies; in checked studies unresolved V genes cover under half, and the rest lacks a known reason. V, J and clone size are taken as reported in that table, and D and trimming were inferred from the DNA itself. The sample data list about 110,000 clones, and 84% of these were observed just once. Jointly, the top ten make up 7.9% of the sample.

This clonotype originated in a woman of 80 years or more with active or convalescent COVID-19. In this chain, TRBV10-3 is recombined with TRBJ2-7, and 15 bases in between align with TRBD2. Sequenced input: peripheral blood. The CDR3 protein: CAISSGLAGGNHEQYF. The DNA sequence is given as TGTGCCATCAGCTCGGGACTAGCGGGAGGAAACCACGAGCAGTACTTC.